This T cell receptor (beta chain) comes out of a study of regulatory T cells in long-lasting Graves disease. HTBI primers from iRepertoire and Arm-PCR of CDR3 regions yielded the TCR beta libraries. TCRdb reanalysed the multiplex PCR reads using MiXCR and keeps one entry per CDR3 protein. The sample has hundreds of thousands of distinct CDR3 sequences, 13% seen once. The CDR3 extends over 14 amino acids. The germline V gene has CDR1 KGHSH and CDR2 LQKENI. V shed 3 bases and J shed 7 bases, with 12 bases lying between them. This sample's time point: newly diagnosed GD, antithyroid drugs for less than 3 months. After RNA was extracted from PBMCs, the TCR library was made from it. This clonotype was observed at least ten times. Its antigen is still unknown. Study-wide results and limits: Preferential use of TRBV28, TRBJ1-2 and TRBJ2-5 was seen in persistent disease.

A further study also used this sample, focusing on T cells in Graves' hyperthyroidism and ophthalmopathy. From that study: In blood, most of the thyroid clonotypes expanded above 0.001 were also present.

The V call is TRBV18, the J call TRBJ1-4; tentative D call: TRBD1 (5 bases). This sequence was found in a young man with Graves disease. The sample in question was peripheral blood mononuclear cells (PBMCs), obtained at new diagnosis, from a patient treated with antithyroid drugs. CDR3 sequence reads: CASSPQGEGEKLFF. CDR3 bases: TGTGCCAGCTCACCGCAGGGAGAAGGTGAAAAACTGTTTTTT.